These 7 T cell receptor beta chains originate from one sample sequenced in a study of beta chain features in type 1 diabetes. Expressed TCRB transcripts got sequenced, as all isolated RNA was reverse transcribed. Sequencing was performed with immunoSEQ multiplex PCR; in TCRdb, only in-frame clones are kept and a portion is missing. The repertoire includes roughly 400,000 clones, around 10% of them detected once, and 0.45% to 0.65% sits in the top ten. Overall study findings and caveats: Moderate but significant shortening of TCRB CDR3s was recorded in all four CD4+ subsets from Type 1 diabetes patients.

These receptors have no known antigen. Specimen: central memory CD4+ T cells from blood. The origin of the receptors is a man aged 25-40 years with type 1 diabetes.

There are many counts of this clone. This rearrangement joins TRBV18 to TRBJ1-4, with D unclear. The V end was cut by 3 bases, the J end by 8 bases, with 10 bases between. Germline assignment: CDR1 KGHSH and CDR2 LQKENI. The CDR3 has 13 residues. CDR3 DNA: TGTGCCAGCTCACCTTTCCCAAGCGAAAAACTGTTTTTT. The encoded protein is CASSPFPSEKLFF.

Notes on this clone: This sample includes further DNA sequences coding for the same CDR3. The genes are TRBV7-9 and TRBJ1-5, with no clear D. This CDR3 has 12 amino acids. Per the germline V gene, CDR1 is SEHNR and CDR2 is FQNEAQ (reference sequence). The germline V and J ends were trimmed by 8 bases and 9 bases, with 14 bases remaining between them. In DNA form, the CDR3 reads TGTGCCAGCTCTGATTCTCGCGGGCCCCAGCATTTT. Translated: CASSDSRGPQHF.

V and J are TRBV5-4 and TRBJ2-7; TRBD1 aligns across 8 bases. Unmatched junction bases numbered 10, after V lost 4 bases and J lost 4 bases. CDR1 SGHNT and CDR2 YYREEE come from the germline V gene (reference sequence). This CDR3 comprises 15 residues. CDR3 sequence (DNA): TGTGCCAGCAGCCCCACCACGGACAGGGCTTACGAGCAGTACTTC. It yields the protein CASSPTTDRAYEQYF.

Regarding this clone: One end of the junction fails to match germline, which may point to a read error. The chain employs TRBV7-7 and TRBJ2-5; D could derive from TRBD1 or TRBD2 (5 bases each). The CDR3 is made up of 12 amino acids. Germline V lookup: CDR1 SSHAT, CDR2 FNYEAQ (reference sequence). CDR3 sequence (DNA): TGTGCTAGCAGCACGGGACGGAATGTCCAGTACTTC. Protein product: CASSTGRNVQYF.

This clone has just a few counts. The genes are TRBV7-3 and TRBJ2-7, with D uncertain. Germline CDR1 is SGHTA and CDR2 is FQGTGA. Deletions cut 5 bases from V and 5 bases from J, with 13 bases between. This CDR3 is 13 amino acids long. CDR3 loop: CASSPAGEDEQYF. Written as DNA, the CDR3 is TGTGCCAGCAGCCCGGCCGGAGAGGACGAGCAGTACTTC.

This chain links TRBV7-2 with TRBJ1-3, with a tentative D call TRBD1 (6 bases). Trimming took 5 bases from V and 6 from J, leaving 14 bases between them. CDR3 size: 14 residues. Per germline, CDR1 SGHTA and CDR2 FQGNSA. The CDR3: CASSLQGSPNTIYF. The CDR3, as DNA: TGTGCCAGCAGCCTACAGGGTTCGCCAAACACCATATATTTT.

J is TRBJ2-1 and V is TRBV4-3; 9 nucleotides align to TRBD2. The CDR3 contains 18 residues. Losses at the gene ends were 0 bases for V and 6 bases for J; bases not matched to a gene: 12. Per the germline V gene, CDR1 is LGHNA and CDR2 is YSLEER. Here the CDR3 reads CASSQDLGSGSSLNEQFF. In DNA form, the CDR3 reads TGCGCCAGCAGCCAAGATCTGGGTAGCGGGAGTTCCCTCAATGAGCAGTTCTTC.